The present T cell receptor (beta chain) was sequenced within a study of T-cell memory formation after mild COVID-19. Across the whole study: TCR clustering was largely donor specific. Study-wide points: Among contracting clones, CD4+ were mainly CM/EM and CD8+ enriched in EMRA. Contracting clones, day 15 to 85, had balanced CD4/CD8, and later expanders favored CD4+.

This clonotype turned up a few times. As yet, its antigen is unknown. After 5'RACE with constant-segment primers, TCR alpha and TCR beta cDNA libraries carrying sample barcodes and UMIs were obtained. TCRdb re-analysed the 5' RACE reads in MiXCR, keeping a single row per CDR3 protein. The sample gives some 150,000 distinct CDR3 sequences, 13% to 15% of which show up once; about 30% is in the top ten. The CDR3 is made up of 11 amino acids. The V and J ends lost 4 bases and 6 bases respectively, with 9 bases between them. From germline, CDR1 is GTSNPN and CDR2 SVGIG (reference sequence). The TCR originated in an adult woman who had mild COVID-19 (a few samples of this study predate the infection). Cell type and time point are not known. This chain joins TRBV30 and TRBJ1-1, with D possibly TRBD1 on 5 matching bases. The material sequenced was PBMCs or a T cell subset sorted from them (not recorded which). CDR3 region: CAWMGGAEAFF. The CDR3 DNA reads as TGTGCCTGGATGGGGGGGGCTGAAGCTTTCTTT.